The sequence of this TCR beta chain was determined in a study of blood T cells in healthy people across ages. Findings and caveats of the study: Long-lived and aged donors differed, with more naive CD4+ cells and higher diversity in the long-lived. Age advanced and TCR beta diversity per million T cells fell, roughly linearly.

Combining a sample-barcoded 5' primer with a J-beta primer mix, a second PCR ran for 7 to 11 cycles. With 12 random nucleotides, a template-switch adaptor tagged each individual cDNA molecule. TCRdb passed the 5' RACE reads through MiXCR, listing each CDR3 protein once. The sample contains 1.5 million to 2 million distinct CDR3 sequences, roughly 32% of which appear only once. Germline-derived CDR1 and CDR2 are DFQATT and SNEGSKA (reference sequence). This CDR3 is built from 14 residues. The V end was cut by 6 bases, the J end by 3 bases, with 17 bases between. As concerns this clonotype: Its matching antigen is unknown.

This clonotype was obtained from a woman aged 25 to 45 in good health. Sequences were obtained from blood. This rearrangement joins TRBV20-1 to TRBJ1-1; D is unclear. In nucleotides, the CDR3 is TGCAGTGCGCCATCTAAGGTGAAATACACTGAAGCTTTCTTT. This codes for CSAPSKVKYTEAFF.